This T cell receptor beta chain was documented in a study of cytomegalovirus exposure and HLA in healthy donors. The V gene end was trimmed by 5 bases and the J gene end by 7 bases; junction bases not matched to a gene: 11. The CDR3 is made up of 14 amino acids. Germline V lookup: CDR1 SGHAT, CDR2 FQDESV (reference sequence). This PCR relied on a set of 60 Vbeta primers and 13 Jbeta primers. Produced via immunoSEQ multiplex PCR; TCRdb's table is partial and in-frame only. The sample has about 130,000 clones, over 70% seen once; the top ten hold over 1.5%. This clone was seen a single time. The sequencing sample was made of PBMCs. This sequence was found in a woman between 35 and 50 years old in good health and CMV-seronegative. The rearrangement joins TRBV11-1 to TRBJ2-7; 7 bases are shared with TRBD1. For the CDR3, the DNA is TGTGCCAGCAGCCAGAGACAGGGTAGCCGTGAGCAGTACTTC. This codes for CASSQRQGSREQYF.